These 15 T cell receptor beta chains share one sample of origin, sequenced in a study of cytomegalovirus exposure and HLA in healthy donors. Researchers ran the PCR with 60 Vbeta and 13 Jbeta primers. The data were produced by immunoSEQ multiplex PCR, yet TCRdb's version contains in-frame clones alone and is incomplete. The sample has 180,000 or so clones. The sequenced material came from PBMCs. Receptors were obtained from a woman aged 18 to 35 in good health and CMV-seropositive.

The rearrangement links TRBV5-6 to TRBJ2-5, with 8 bases that match TRBD2. The tail of the sequence fits TRBJ2-7 better, so the J call may be wrong. Germline V gene sequence: CDR1 SGHDT, CDR2 YYEEEE. This CDR3 comprises 15 residues. Written as DNA, the CDR3 is TGTGCCAGCAGCTTGGGGGACGGGAGGGCCGCCGAGCAGTACTTC. Its translation is CASSLGDGRAAEQYF.

V is TRBV5-1 and J is TRBJ1-5; TRBD1 is a possible D gene (5 bases). Per germline, CDR1 SGHRS and CDR2 YFSETQ. V lost 2 bases and J lost 6, with 12 bases in between. This CDR3 contains 14 residues. DNA for the CDR3: TGCGCCAGCAGCTTCGCCGGGGGGTCTCAGCCCCAGCATTTT. The encoded protein is CASSFAGGSQPQHF.

This chain joins TRBV4-1 and TRBJ2-7; perhaps TRBD1 as D (6 bases). Germline CDR1 MGHRA, CDR2 YSYEKL. Between the trimmed V and J ends, which lost 1 base and 2 bases, there was a span of 24 bases. The CDR3 consists of 19 residues. CDR3 nucleotides: TGCGCCAGCAGCCAAGGAGGGGGTTCTAAACCCCCGAGGACCTACGAGCAGTACTTC. It is translated as CASSQGGGSKPPRTYEQYF.

This chain's CDR3 is CASSFRETQYF. The CDR3 DNA reads TGTGCCAGCAGCTTCCGGGAGACCCAGTACTTC. This rearrangement joins TRBV5-6 to TRBJ2-5; the D is unclear. The CDR3 length is 11 residues. CDR1 is SGHDT and CDR2 is YYEEEE in the germline V gene. With 2 bases removed from V and 5 bases from J, the gap between germline ends came to 4 bases. Full variable domain (missing parts from reference TRBV5-6 and TRBJ2-5): DAGVTQSPTHLIKTRGQQVTLRCSPKSGHDTVSWYQQALGQGPQFIFQYYEEEERQRGNFPDRFSGHQFPNYSSELNVNALLLGDSALYLCASSFRETQYFGPGTRLLVL.

This chain joins TRBV2 and TRBJ2-5, with D perhaps TRBD2 (5 bases). V lost 6 bases and J 0 bases, leaving 11 bases between the germline ends. CDR3 length: 14 amino acids. The germline gives CDR1 SNHLY, CDR2 FYNNEI. CDR3 in amino acids: CASSGGSYQETQYF. The CDR3 nucleotides are TGTGCCAGCAGCGGCGGGTCGTACCAAGAGACCCAGTACTTC.

This sequence joins TRBV13 and TRBJ2-5; 9 bases agree with TRBD1. The CDR3 contains 16 residues. CDR1 and CDR2 from the germline V gene are PRHDT and FYEKMQ (reference sequence). V trimming: 7 bases; J trimming: 5 bases; junction bases outside the gene matches: 14. In nucleotides, the CDR3 is TGTGCCAGCACCCTATCCGGGACAGGGTATGTGGAGACCCAGTACTTC. Its protein product is CASTLSGTGYVETQYF.

V is TRBV18 and J is TRBJ2-1, with D tentatively TRBD1 (5 bases). Germline CDR1 reads KGHSH; CDR2 reads LQKENI. CDR3 length: 13 amino acids. V was pared by 3 bases and J by 9 bases, with 12 bases between. CDR3 nucleotide sequence: TGTGCCAGCTCACCTGACAGAAGAGTTGAGCAGTTCTTC. As protein: CASSPDRRVEQFF.

The chain uses TRBV18 and TRBJ2-5; 9 bases agree with TRBD1. J was trimmed by 2 bases and V by 6 bases; bases with no gene match: 1. The germline CDR1 and CDR2 sequences are KGHSH and LQKENI. CDR3 length equals 13 residues. Written as DNA, the CDR3 is TGTGCCAGCTCCGGGACAGGGCAAGAGACCCAGTACTTC. This translates into CASSGTGQETQYF.

This sequence joins TRBV6-6 and TRBJ2-5, with TRBD2 matching over 8 bases. After removal of 3 bases from V and 5 bases from J, the junction contained 5 bases not matched to a gene. From germline, CDR1 is MNHNY and CDR2 SVGAGI (reference sequence). The CDR3 runs 14 residues. CDR3 nucleotides: TGTGCCAGCAGTTATAGCGGGATGGCGGAGACCCAGTACTTC. It translates to CASSYSGMAETQYF.

V gene TRBV19 combines with J gene TRBJ1-5, with a tentative D call TRBD1 (6 bases). CDR3 length: 17 residues. Germline lookup yields CDR1 LNHDA and CDR2 SQIVND (reference sequence). Trimming cost V 1 base and J 1 base, with 14 bases left between them. CDR3 nucleotide sequence: TGTGCCAGTAGTATAGTAGTTCCAGGGGCCAGCAATCAGCCCCAGCATTTT. Its translation: CASSIVVPGASNQPQHF.

This chain joins TRBV30 and TRBJ2-7; maybe TRBD2 (5 bases). This CDR3 has 17 residues. CDR1 and CDR2 from the germline V gene are GTSNPN and SVGIG (reference sequence). Deletions cut 1 base from V and 5 bases from J, with 24 bases between. CDR3 region: CAWSEGSMRATVNEQYF. The DNA of the CDR3 is TGTGCCTGGAGTGAGGGATCTATGAGGGCTACAGTTAACGAGCAGTACTTC.

This rearrangement joins TRBV12-5 to TRBJ1-1, with D maybe TRBD1 (6 bases). In germline, CDR1 is LGHNT, CDR2 FRNRAP. Trimming stripped 5 bases from V and 0 bases from J, with 16 bases between. The CDR3 length is 16 residues. This chain's CDR3 is CASGADRSPMNTEAFF. The DNA for the CDR3 is TGTGCTAGTGGTGCTGACAGGTCCCCCATGAACACTGAAGCTTTCTTT.

The V gene is TRBV5-6, the J gene TRBJ2-3; 8 bases match TRBD2. The CDR3 has 15 amino acids. Per the germline V gene, CDR1 is SGHDT and CDR2 is YYEEEE. Losses at the gene ends were 4 bases for V and 3 bases for J; bases not matched to a gene: 7. The chain's CDR3 is CASSEGLGLTDTQYF. The CDR3 DNA follows: TGTGCCAGCAGCGAGGGACTAGGTTTGACAGATACGCAGTATTTT.

This sequence joins TRBV4-2 and TRBJ2-7; maybe TRBD2 (7 bases). The V gene lost 3 bases and the J gene lost 3 bases, with 21 bases spanning the gap. The CDR3 is made up of 17 amino acids. Germline lookup yields CDR1 LGHNA and CDR2 YNFKEQ. As DNA, the CDR3 is TGTGCCAGCAGCCACCCCCGCGAGGGGGAGGGCCTCTACGAGCAGTACTTC. Protein: CASSHPREGEGLYEQYF.

On this clone: At one end, the junction sequence differs from germline, possibly due to a read error. This chain uses TRBV6-5 with TRBJ1-1, with D unresolved. Germline V gene sequence: CDR1 MNHEY, CDR2 SVGAGI. The CDR3 runs 13 residues. CDR3 amino acids: CASSYGPNAEAFF. The CDR3 DNA sequence: TGTGCCAGCAGTTACGGCCCGAACGCTGAAGCTTTCTTT.